This T cell receptor beta chain was found in a study of blood T cell repertoires in COVID-19. The data were produced by immunoSEQ multiplex PCR, yet TCRdb's version contains in-frame clones alone and is incomplete. The repertoire holds 250,000 or so clones, with 90% as singletons. Germline CDR1 reads LNHDA; CDR2 reads SQIVND (reference sequence). V shed 6 bases and J shed 9 bases, with 24 bases lying between them. This CDR3 is built from 16 residues. This clone was seen only once. This chain links TRBV19 with TRBJ2-1; a weak D match, TRBD1 (5 bases). Material for sequencing was peripheral blood. The source of this sequence is a man aged 30 to 39 with COVID-19, enrolled during active disease. The CDR3 DNA reads TGTGCCAGTAGCCCCCGCAGGGCTTTAGAGTTGGGTGAGCAGTTCTTC. This codes for CASSPRRALELGEQFF.